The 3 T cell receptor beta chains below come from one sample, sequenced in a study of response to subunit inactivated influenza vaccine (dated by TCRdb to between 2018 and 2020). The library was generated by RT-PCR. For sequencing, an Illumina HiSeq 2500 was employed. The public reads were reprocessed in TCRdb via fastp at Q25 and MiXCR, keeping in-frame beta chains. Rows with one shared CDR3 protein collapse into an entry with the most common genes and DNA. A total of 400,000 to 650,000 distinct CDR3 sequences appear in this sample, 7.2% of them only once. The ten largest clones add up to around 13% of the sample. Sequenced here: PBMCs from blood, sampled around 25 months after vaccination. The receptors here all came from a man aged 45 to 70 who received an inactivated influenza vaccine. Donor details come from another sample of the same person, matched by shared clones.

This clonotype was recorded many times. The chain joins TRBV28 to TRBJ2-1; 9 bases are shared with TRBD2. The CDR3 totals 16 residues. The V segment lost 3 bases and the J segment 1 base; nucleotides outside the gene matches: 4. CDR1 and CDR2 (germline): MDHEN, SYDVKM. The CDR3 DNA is TGTGCCAGCAGTTTCGCGCTAGCGGGATCCTACAATGAGCAGTTCTTC. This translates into CASSFALAGSYNEQFF.

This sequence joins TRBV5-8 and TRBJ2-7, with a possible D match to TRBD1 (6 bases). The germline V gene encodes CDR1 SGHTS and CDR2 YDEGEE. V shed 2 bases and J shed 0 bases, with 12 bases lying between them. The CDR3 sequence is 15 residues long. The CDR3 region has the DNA TGTGCCAGCAGCTTATCAGGGGTGAGCTCCTACGAGCAGTACTTC. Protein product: CASSLSGVSSYEQYF.

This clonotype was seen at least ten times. In nucleotides, the CDR3 is TGTGCCAGCAGCTTGGCAGGGTATCAGCCCCAGCATTTT. Protein sequence: CASSLAGYQPQHF. The chain combines TRBV5-5 with TRBJ1-5; D may be TRBD1 (5 bases). Germline V lookup: CDR1 SGHKS, CDR2 YYEKEE (reference sequence). This CDR3 is 13 amino acids long. The germline V and J ends were trimmed by 0 bases and 5 bases, with 6 bases remaining between them. Drawing the rest from reference TRBV5-5 and TRBJ1-5, the complete variable domain is DAGVTQSPTHLIKTRGQQVTLRCSPISGHKSVSWYQQVLGQGPQFIFQYYEKEERGRGNFPDRFSARQFPNYSSELNVNALLLGDSALYLCASSLAGYQPQHFGDGTRLSIL.